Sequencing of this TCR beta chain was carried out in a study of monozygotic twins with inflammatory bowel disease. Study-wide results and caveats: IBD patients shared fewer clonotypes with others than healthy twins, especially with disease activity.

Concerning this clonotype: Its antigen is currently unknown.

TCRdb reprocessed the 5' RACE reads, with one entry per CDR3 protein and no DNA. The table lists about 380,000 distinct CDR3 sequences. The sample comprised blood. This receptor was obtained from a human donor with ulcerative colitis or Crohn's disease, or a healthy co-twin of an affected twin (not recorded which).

The CDR3 region is CASSQTSNQPQHF. The rearrangement joins TRBV5-1 to TRBJ1-5. CDR1 and CDR2 (germline): SGHRS, YFSETQ. The CDR3 contains 13 residues. The full variable domain, its missing parts supplied by reference TRBV5-1 and TRBJ1-5, is KAGVTQTPRYLIKTRGQQVTLSCSPISGHRSVSWYQQTPGQGLQFLFEYFSETQRNKGNFPGRFSGRQFSNSRSEMNVSTLELGDSALYLCASSQTSNQPQHFGDGTRLSIL.